This T cell receptor beta chain was documented in a study of cytomegalovirus exposure and HLA in healthy donors (dated by TCRdb to 2016 to 2017). Regarding the study in general: According to an earlier analysis of 587 of the donors, about 179 million T cells yielded roughly 110 million unique TCR beta sequences and 250 to 350 Gb of sequence data. To decide whether each TCR beta V gene segment behaved as functional or pseudogenic, an earlier analysis of some 570 of the donors relied on high-throughput TCR beta sequencing. Using immunosequencing, the study profiled T cell repertoires from about 650 subjects and related those repertoires to cytomegalovirus serostatus. On average, about 240,000 unique TCR beta nucleotide sequences were sequenced per donor among a few hundred genotyped donors of the cohort, with 15% to 20% of those sequences being non-productive. Rather than using new phenotypic data, the later analysis identified candidate immune exposures from TCR beta sequences and from how often those sequences occurred across donors. Of the roughly 400 genotyped donors, about 80% fell in the genetic ancestry cluster associated with self-reported Caucasian donors. HLA typing included class I and class II loci at four-digit resolution. A few DR-DQ haplotypes were handled as single units for association and clustering because linkage in the cohort was strong. The aim of the study was to test whether cataloging public T cell receptors could identify signatures of past pathogen exposure. Every repertoire in the discovery cohort had been generated on one and the same sequencing platform. Approximately 330 gigabases of sequencing data and 70 million to 95 million unique TCR sequences made up an early release that covered fewer than 650 HLA-typed donors. Besides the first cohort of hundreds of subjects, a separate validation cohort made up of roughly 120 different subjects was used. Alongside the repertoire data, information on donor age, sex, ethnicity and CMV serostatus was compiled. Typing coverage differed by locus: A, B, C, DRB1 and DQB1 were typed in roughly 620-630 donors, DQA1 in 522, DPA1 in some 610, and DPB1 in 400 to 490. The study combined high-throughput TCR immunosequencing, statistical association of individual TCRs with disease status, and machine learning to predict cytomegalovirus infection status. A later genetic analysis used genome-wide SNP genotypes for about three fifths of the roughly 700 donors, treating that subset as a discovery cohort. A later analysis re-examined previously published TCR beta repertoires from roughly 720 donors and added high-resolution HLA genotyping to investigate patterns of TCR occurrence. Summary of the overall study and its limitations: Because some donors lacked HLA typing at each locus, the association tests relied only on the typed subset. In a later genetic analysis, fewer N-insertions in productive TCRs were reported among donors in an Asian-associated ancestry cluster than the roughly 710-donor mean. According to a later analysis, parvovirus B19, influenza, CMV and Epstein-Barr virus appeared linked to several top co-occurrence clusters. Correlated functional status among segregating V segments might be attributable to linkage disequilibrium, but an unknown experimental factor could not be ruled out. In both the original and validation cohorts, the classifier was reported to diagnose cytomegalovirus status with high specificity and sensitivity. For the cohort, immune exposure information was limited to CMV serostatus. At a false discovery rate of 0.05, a later analysis linked some 18,000 TCR beta sequences to specific HLA alleles. Compared with equally common non-associated chains, HLA-associated TCR beta chains in a later analysis were more clonally expanded and had lower generation probabilities. A total of 150 to 200 TCR beta chains were listed by the study as associated with cytomegalovirus. V-gene and J-gene trimming of TCR beta chains was associated with a missense DCLRE1C variant in a later genetic analysis, and the association was replicated in an independent cohort. In this cohort, only TCR beta chains were sequenced, and detectable features were limited by the absence of alpha or paired-chain data. Assigning TCR associations to individual alleles was difficult when HLA alleles, especially DR and DQ, strongly co-occurred. According to the authors, the approach could potentially be generalized to other disease states and immunological phenotypes. Presence/absence analyses assumed roughly uniform sequencing depth across donors, an assumption that may not hold. The earlier analysis of around 600 of the donors excluded around 17 rarely observed V segments, including chromosome 9 orphons, because counts were too low. According to a later analysis, TCR association rates differed among HLA loci, with DRB1 alleles showing the most associated TCRs and HLA-C alleles showing the fewest. The 87-base-pair reads could not distinguish some IMGT-functional V segments, including TRBV6-2 and TRBV6-3, so those segments were excluded. A further reported finding was that TCR beta sequences accurately predicted the HLA-A and HLA-B alleles for most subjects in the first cohort. Most TCR sequences were observed very rarely across donors, whereas some public TCRs were present in many individuals. In vitro tests confirmed that a few of the cytomegalovirus-associated TCR beta chains recognize cytomegalovirus antigens. Broadly in line with IMGT annotations, most TCR beta V segments showed up in productive rearrangements about 87% or about 30% of the time in an earlier analysis of about 500 of the donors. The sequencing pipeline was judged likely to have produced a cluster of highly shared sequence variants as a technical artifact. A later analysis found that most CMV-associated TCR beta chains appeared HLA-restricted, with HLA associations seemingly driven largely by CMV exposure.

At the junction V is shortened by 5 bases and J by 3 bases, with 17 bases in between. Counted from cysteine to phenylalanine, this CDR3 has 16 amino acids. Solely the CDR3 DNA is kept, with 48 bases framed from the first base. In the germline V gene (reference sequence), CDR1 corresponds to LNHNV and CDR2 to YYDKDF. About this clone itself: Its recognized antigen is unknown. Within one base of it there is no much larger clone, and no base qualities were kept.

The cohort consisted of 666 healthy bone marrow donors. All cohort members were sampled while nominally healthy, although unrecorded immune exposures were likely present. The donor was CMV seropositive and was included in the group of almost 300 seropositive cohort members. A peripheral blood sample was provided by each donor, and peripheral blood mononuclear cells were used for TCR beta sequencing. The Qiagen DNeasy Blood Extraction Kit was used to extract genomic DNA from the blood cell samples. To prepare the library, the immunoSEQ multiplex PCR assay was applied. The multiplex PCR relied on a mix of 60 forward primers for TCR Vbeta segments and 13 reverse primers for TCR Jbeta segments. The CDR3 region of rearranged TCR beta genes was amplified from genomic DNA by a multiplex PCR assay. The Illumina HiSeq System was used to sequence the amplified TCR beta libraries as 87-base-pair reads. Concerning the study's data processing: A later analysis counted approximately 74 million unique TCR beta chains across the 600 to 850 repertoires, and 10 million to 11 million of these chains were shared by at least two donors. Raw reads were error-corrected and collapsed into unique sequences with a nearest-neighbor algorithm that merged closely related sequences to remove PCR and sequencing errors. Alignment of CDR3 sequences to IMGT reference sequences was used to assign V, D and J gene segments. Each retained sequence needed at least a six-nucleotide match to both a V gene segment and a J gene segment. A rearrangement counted as productive if the CDR3 had no stop codons and remained in frame with V and J, and every other rearrangement counted as non-productive. CDR3 was defined by IMGT convention, running from the second conserved V-encoded cysteine to the conserved J-encoded phenylalanine. Sequences without an unambiguous match to a single V gene segment were excluded from the earlier analysis of several hundred of the donors. In an earlier analysis of several hundred of the donors, V segments were called functional above 56.7% productive rearrangements and were called segregating when the between-donor standard deviation exceeded 5%. To diagnose cytomegalovirus status from the catalog of TCR beta chain sequences, a statistical classification framework was built. In a later analysis, TCR nucleotide sequences were compared against IMGT/GENE-DB human TR gene sequences so that V and J genes could be assigned. In a later analysis, CDR3 sequences and most-parsimonious VDJ recombination scenarios were assigned using the TCRdist pipeline. In a later analysis, each TCR beta chain was defined by its CDR3 amino acid sequence together with its V-gene family, and reads without a unique V-gene family were excluded. A later analysis removed 500 to 600 highly shared, low-generation-probability nucleotide sequences to deal with suspected cross-contamination and a sequencing artifact. A later analysis calculated a clonal expansion index for each public chain from normalized within-repertoire ranks of inferred template counts. A later analysis computed generation probabilities with a VDJ recombination model fitted to out-of-frame rearrangements, and checked the results against IGoR. A later analysis scored TCR-TCR, TCR-HLA and TCR-CMV co-occurrence with hypergeometric tests, applying a repertoire-size bias correction to TCR pairs. False discovery rates were estimated in a later analysis by permuting HLA or CMV assignments 20 times. A later analysis grouped co-occurring TCRs with DBSCAN, adding TCRdist sequence similarity when clustering within HLA-allele-positive subsets. Co-occurrence clustering excluded repertoires with fewer than 30,000 or more than 120,000 public chains, plus five with anomalous nucleotide sharing. The immuneACCESS repertoire file appears here via TCRdb, limited to in-frame rearrangements. These files lack a portion of the clones; in checked studies, under half of the deficit traces to unresolved V genes, and the cause of the others is not known. The V and J calls and the clone size are those of that table, but D and trimming were determined from the DNA. The sample yields about 190,000 clones; just under 75% were counted once. The ten largest account for approximately 4.8% of the sample.

The sequenced sample was PBMCs. The sequence derives from a man under 40 in good health and CMV-seropositive. The chain links TRBV15 with TRBJ1-5; a weak D assignment points to TRBD1 (5 bases agree). The CDR3 region: CATSLRSRGSNQPQHF. The sequence in DNA is TGTGCCACCAGCCTTCGAAGTAGGGGCTCCAATCAGCCCCAGCATTTT.